Here is one T cell receptor (beta chain) with its context. There are many counts of this clonotype. Its antigen has not been determined. No qualities accompany the bases; no much larger clone lies one base away. Read against the paper, the sample's time point label means: 45 days after influenza vaccine administration. The junction carries 15 bases between V and J, which are trimmed by 5 bases and 1 base respectively. Measured from the cysteine to the phenylalanine, the CDR3 is 16 residues long. Just the 48-base CDR3 DNA is kept, in frame starting at base 1. This sample is part of a study of response to subunit inactivated influenza vaccine (dated by TCRdb to 2016 to 2018). Study-level background: Deep quantitative T cell receptor repertoire profiling was used in the study to track responses to a trivalent subunit inactivated influenza vaccine. Paper-wide results and their limitations: According to the authors, only a limited number of new T cells may be recruited by each seasonal influenza vaccination.

Library creation used RT-PCR. Reads for this sample came from an Illumina HiSeq 2500. TCRdb reanalyzed the raw reads on its own, using fastp at Q25 for trimming and MiXCR for clone calling, and kept in-frame beta chains. Rows matching on CDR3 protein sequence are summarized as one entry with the most common DNA and genes. The sample contains approximately 500,000 distinct CDR3 sequences, about an eighth of them found a single time. Under 15% of the sample lies in the top ten. The clonotype comes from a man between 50 and 59 years old who received an inactivated influenza vaccine. Donor details come from another sample of the same person, matched by shared clones. The chain joins TRBV12-3 or TRBV12-4 to TRBJ1-5, with a tentative D gene TRBD1 over 6 matching bases. Sequenced material: PBMCs from blood, taken about 40 days after vaccination. The bases are TGTGCCAGCAGTCCGGGACACCGTTTCAGCAATCAGCCCCAGCATTTT. Its coded protein is CASSPGHRFSNQPQHF.